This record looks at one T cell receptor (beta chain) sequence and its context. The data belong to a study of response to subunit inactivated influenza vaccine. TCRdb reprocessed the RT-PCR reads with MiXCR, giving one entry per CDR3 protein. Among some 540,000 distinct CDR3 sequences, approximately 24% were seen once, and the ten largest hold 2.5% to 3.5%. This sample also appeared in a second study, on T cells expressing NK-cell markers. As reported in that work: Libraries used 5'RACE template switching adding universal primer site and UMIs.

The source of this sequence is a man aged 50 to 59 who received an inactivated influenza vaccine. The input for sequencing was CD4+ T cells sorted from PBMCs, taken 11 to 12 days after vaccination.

The CDR3 here is CASSLGAGGNTEAFF. For the CDR3, the DNA is TGCGCCAGCAGCTTGGGTGCAGGGGGCAATACTGAAGCTTTCTTT. The V gene is TRBV5-1, the J gene TRBJ1-1; 8 nucleotides match TRBD1. Germline-derived CDR1 and CDR2 are SGHRS and YFSETQ. Trimming at V came to 0 bases and at J to 5 bases, leaving 6 bases not matched to a gene. CDR3 length: 15 amino acids.